The present T cell receptor (beta chain) was sequenced within a study of T cell repertoires in cytomegalovirus infection. For the study at large: Recently identified HLA-C-restricted CMV epitopes were among the peptides used. Indicated by public TCR beta signatures were CMV infection and matching HLA type. Findings and limits, study-wide: The ex vivo response was dominated by HLA-C-restricted CMV-specific TCR beta clonotypes. Cumulative public TCR beta family frequency identified CMV carriers with the relevant HLA.

TCRdb ran MiXCR on the reads and lists one entry per CDR3 protein. There are approximately 990,000 distinct CDR3 sequences in the sample; around 31% occur only once, and about an eighth lies in the top ten. Concerning this clonotype itself: What it binds is unknown.

Germline values: CDR1 MNHEY, CDR2 SVGEGT. The V segment lost 5 bases and the J segment 4 bases; nucleotides outside the gene matches: 11. This CDR3 is built from 16 residues. This TCR derives from a human donor in good health (CMV status not recorded). Some clones in this sample may be carry-over from other donors' samples. The specimen was cultured CD8+ T cells from PBMCs, collected from culture after CMV antigen stimulation. The chain employs TRBV6-2 or TRBV6-3 and TRBJ2-1; 7 bases agree with TRBD2. In DNA, the CDR3 is TGTGCCAGCAGTCCCCTTCCGGGAGGCCCTTACAATGAGCAGTTCTTC. It specifies CASSPLPGGPYNEQFF.